Shown below are 24 T cell receptor beta chains from a single sample sequenced in a study of blood T cells in healthy people across ages. A sample-barcoded 5' primer and a J-beta primer mix were used in a second PCR of roughly 6 to 11 cycles. TCRdb used MiXCR to reprocess the 5' RACE reads, holding one entry per CDR3 protein. The sample carries about 680,000 distinct CDR3 sequences, over 45% recorded once. The sample was blood. The receptor set was obtained from a woman aged 55 to 70 in good health.

The chain is built from TRBV15 and TRBJ2-1, with 13 bases that match TRBD2. Looked up from germline, CDR1 is LNHNV and CDR2 is YYDKDF (reference sequence). J gave up 5 bases and V 5 bases, and 9 bases lay outside the gene matches. This CDR3 has 17 residues. The CDR3 bases are TGTGCCACCAGCGACAGGGGAGGACTAGCGGGAGACAATGAGCAGTTCTTC. This encodes CATSDRGGLAGDNEQFF. Based on the CDR3 plus reference TRBV15 and TRBJ2-1, the full variable domain is DAMVIQNPRYQVTQFGKPVTLSCSQTLNHNVMYWYQQKSSQAPKLLFHYYDKDFNNEADTPDNFQSRRPNTSFCFLDIRSPGLGDTAMYLCATSDRGGLAGDNEQFFGPGTRLTVL.

This clonotype was seen just once. The V call is TRBV27, the J call TRBJ2-1; the D gene is possibly TRBD2 (6 bases). V was shortened by 0 bases and J by 6 bases, with 12 bases between the two germline ends. CDR3 length equals 15 residues. Germline V lookup: CDR1 MNHEY, CDR2 SMNVEV (reference sequence). CDR3: CASSLSPYGGNEQFF. CDR3 bases: TGTGCCAGCAGTTTATCGCCCTACGGGGGCAATGAGCAGTTCTTC.

The rearrangement uses TRBV6-1 and TRBJ2-1; the D gene is possibly TRBD2 (5 bases). This CDR3 comprises 15 residues. Per the germline V gene, CDR1 is MNHNS and CDR2 is SASEGT. V was shortened by 1 base and J by 4 bases, with 11 bases between the two germline ends. CDR3: CASSEGTGYYNEQFF. Here the CDR3 DNA reads TGTGCCAGCAGTGAAGGGACGGGGTATTACAATGAGCAGTTCTTC.

The chain is built from TRBV3-1 and TRBJ2-5; D call uncertain. Germline loops: CDR1 LGHDT, CDR2 YNNKEL (reference sequence). The CDR3 is 15 residues long. V was shortened by 1 base and J by 11 bases, with 20 bases between the two germline ends. For the CDR3, the DNA is TGTGCCAGCAGCCAAGGTGGGCTTGCCGACAATGAGCAGTACTTC. Its translation is CASSQGGLADNEQYF.

J is TRBJ1-1 and V is TRBV28, with D possibly TRBD1 on 6 matching bases. CDR3 length: 16 residues. The V gene's germline CDR1 is MDHEN and CDR2 SYDVKM. Between the trimmed V and J ends, which lost 3 bases and 4 bases, there was a span of 18 bases. The CDR3 loop is CASSFSGARGSTEAFF. The CDR3 bases are TGTGCCAGCAGTTTTTCGGGGGCTAGGGGAAGCACTGAAGCTTTCTTT.

This clonotype was seen a handful of times. The J gene is TRBJ2-7, the V gene TRBV20-1; a weak D match, TRBD2 (6 bases). With the DNA end fitting TRBJ2-5 better, the J assignment may be wrong. The CDR3 contains 15 residues. Germline assignment: CDR1 DFQATT and CDR2 SNEGSKA (reference sequence). CDR3 in DNA: TGCAGTGCTCTAAATTATTTGGGGGAGGAGGAGACCCAGTACTTC. Its protein product is CSALNYLGEEETQYF.

The sample holds a few counts of this clonotype. This rearrangement joins TRBV28 to TRBJ1-4, with 7 bases lining up with TRBD1. Germline CDR1 reads MDHEN; CDR2 reads SYDVKM. This CDR3 has 16 residues. The V gene end was trimmed by 4 bases and the J gene end by 4 bases; junction bases not matched to a gene: 9. The CDR3 here is CASSSQPGQSNEKLFF. For the CDR3, the DNA is TGTGCCAGCAGTTCACAACCGGGACAGAGTAATGAAAAACTGTTTTTT.

V gene TRBV3-1 combines with J gene TRBJ2-3; 8 bases map to TRBD2. Germline CDR1 is LGHDT and CDR2 is YNNKEL (reference sequence). This CDR3 comprises 18 residues. Unmatched junction bases numbered 13, after V lost 4 bases and J lost 1 base. The CDR3 reads CASSLQPGGRGGTDTQYF. For the CDR3, the DNA is TGTGCCAGCAGCCTCCAGCCGGGGGGGAGGGGCGGCACAGATACGCAGTATTTT.

This chain links TRBV27 with TRBJ2-7; D possibly corresponds to TRBD2 (6 bases). CDR3 length equals 16 residues. Germline CDR1 is MNHEY and CDR2 is SMNVEV (reference sequence). V was clipped by 2 bases and J by 7 bases, with 21 bases between them. CDR3 DNA sequence: TGTGCCAGCAGTTTAGCGGGACTGAGCTCCCACAATGAGCAGTACTTC. As protein: CASSLAGLSSHNEQYF.

The chain uses TRBV29-1 and TRBJ1-1; D perhaps matches TRBD1 (5 bases). Germline CDR1 reads SQVTM; CDR2 reads ANQGSEA. The CDR3 runs to 12 residues. Between the trimmed V and J ends, which lost 4 bases and 7 bases, there was a span of 13 bases. The CDR3 nucleotides read TGCAGCGTTGGAACAGACAGCCTTGAAGCTTTCTTT. It codes for CSVGTDSLEAFF.

The V gene is TRBV7-2, the J gene TRBJ1-1; the match to TRBD1 covers 9 bases. With 2 bases clipped from V and 6 bases from J, the junction kept 13 bases outside the gene matches. This CDR3 has 17 amino acids. Germline-derived CDR1 and CDR2 are SGHTA and FQGNSA. CDR3 sequence: CASSLRKPGQGGPEAFF. The CDR3 nucleotides read TGTGCCAGCAGCTTACGAAAACCGGGACAGGGCGGACCTGAAGCTTTCTTT.

The chain carries TRBV12-3 or TRBV12-4 and TRBJ1-2, with D uncertain. V was cut by 6 bases and J by 7 bases, with 18 bases left in between. The CDR3 runs 14 residues. The CDR3 nucleotides are TGTGCCAGCAGGAGGACGGATCGGTATCGTGGCTACACCTTC. This codes for CASRRTDRYRGYTF.

This rearrangement joins TRBV7-8 to TRBJ2-3, with D perhaps TRBD2 (6 bases). The CDR3 sequence is 15 residues long. CDR1 is SGHVS and CDR2 is FQNEAQ in the germline V gene. V lost 2 bases and J lost 2, with 11 bases in between. In DNA, the CDR3 is TGTGCCAGCAGCTTAAGGGACTCCTTCACAGATACGCAGTATTTT. It specifies CASSLRDSFTDTQYF.

The V gene is TRBV6-6, the J gene TRBJ1-2; TRBD1 matches 7 bases. Germline trimming cut 7 bases from V and 8 bases from J; bases unmatched to any gene: 13. The CDR3 runs 14 residues. The germline V gene encodes CDR1 MNHNY and CDR2 SVGAGI (reference sequence). This CDR3 reads CASISRQGGEGYTF. The CDR3 region has the DNA TGTGCCAGCATATCTCGACAGGGCGGAGAAGGCTACACCTTC.

The V gene is TRBV11-1, the J gene TRBJ2-4, with D perhaps TRBD2 (6 bases). CDR1 and CDR2 from the germline V gene are SGHAT and FQDESV (reference sequence). Trimming took 4 bases from V and 13 from J, leaving 20 bases between them. The CDR3 has 14 amino acids. The CDR3, as DNA: TGTGCCAGCAGCTCACGGGGGTACTACAATGAGCAGTACTTC. Residues: CASSSRGYYNEQYF.

V usage is TRBV7-3 and J usage is TRBJ2-1; 8 bases are a match to TRBD2. Germline trimming cut 2 bases from V and 5 bases from J; bases unmatched to any gene: 2. Germline V CDR1 and CDR2: SGHTA, FQGTGA. The CDR3 is made up of 14 amino acids. Written as DNA, the CDR3 is TGTGCCAGCAGCTTACAACTAGCGGACAATGAGCAGTTCTTC. This sequence encodes CASSLQLADNEQFF.

In nucleotides, the CDR3 is TGTGCCAGCAGTTCCACCCGGGAGACCCAGTACTTC. Protein: CASSSTRETQYF. The chain has TRBV6-2 or TRBV6-3 and TRBJ2-5; no clear D gene. This CDR3 has 12 amino acids. Germline V CDR1 and CDR2: MNHEY, SVGEGT. Deletions cut 4 bases from V and 5 bases from J, with 8 bases between.

In its sample, this clonotype was seen a few times. At one end, the junction sequence differs from germline, possibly due to a read error. The chain uses TRBV7-9 and TRBJ1-1; D gene ambiguous. The CDR3 contains 13 residues. Germline CDR1 reads SEHNR; CDR2 reads FQNEAQ (reference sequence). For the CDR3, the DNA is TGTGCTAGCAGCTTCACCGGGGACACTGAAGCTTTCTTT. Its translation: CASSFTGDTEAFF.

CDR3 amino acids: CASSRDKVGNTQYF. The CDR3 bases are TGTGCCAGCAGCCGGGACAAGGTGGGAAATACGCAGTATTTT. The chain combines TRBV7-2 with TRBJ2-3; D perhaps matches TRBD1 (6 bases). V shed 5 bases and J shed 7 bases, with 16 bases lying between them. The CDR3 sequence is 14 residues long. Germline V gene data show CDR1 as SGHTA and CDR2 as FQGNSA.

As DNA, the CDR3 is TGCGCCAGCAGCCACCCTAGTCGGGGGGCGTTGGACGAGCAGTACTTC. Translated, it gives CASSHPSRGALDEQYF. The chain uses TRBV4-1 and TRBJ2-7; D might be TRBD2 (7 bases). Germline CDR1 reads MGHRA; CDR2 reads YSYEKL. The V end lost 3 bases, the J end lost 5 bases, and 20 bases lay between the germline ends. The CDR3 spans 16 residues.

The chain recombines TRBV7-8 with TRBJ1-2; 7 nucleotides line up with TRBD1. The CDR3 has 14 residues. V dropped 1 base and J dropped 4; count of bases not matched to a gene: 3. Germline V gives CDR1 SGHVS, CDR2 FQNEAQ. The CDR3: CASSLGDSVYGYTF. CDR3 bases: TGTGCCAGCAGCTTAGGGGACAGTGTCTATGGCTACACCTTC.

The V call is TRBV20-1, the J call TRBJ2-1; no firm D call. The CDR3 is made up of 12 amino acids. Germline V gives CDR1 DFQATT, CDR2 SNEGSKA (reference sequence). V was trimmed by 1 base and J by 11 bases, leaving 12 bases between them. The CDR3 nucleotides read TGCAGTGCTAGAGCACGATGGTACAAGCAGTTCTTC. The encoded protein is CSARARWYKQFF.

The chain uses TRBV7-3 and TRBJ1-6; no clear D. Germline V gene lookup returns CDR1 SGHTA and CDR2 FQGTGA. Trimming shortened V by 5 bases and J by 6 bases, and 8 bases separated the two germline ends. The CDR3 has 13 residues. CDR3 DNA sequence: TGTGCCAGCAGCCAAGAGAGTAATTCACCCCTCCACTTT. As protein: CASSQESNSPLHF.

The chain combines TRBV7-2 with TRBJ2-5, with 7 bases that match TRBD1. The length of the CDR3 is 14 residues. Germline V gene data show CDR1 as SGHTA and CDR2 as FQGNSA. After removal of 5 bases from V and 3 bases from J, the junction contained 6 bases not matched to a gene. This chain's CDR3 is CASSGGDREETQYF. The CDR3, as DNA: TGTGCCAGCAGCGGGGGCGACAGGGAAGAGACCCAGTACTTC.